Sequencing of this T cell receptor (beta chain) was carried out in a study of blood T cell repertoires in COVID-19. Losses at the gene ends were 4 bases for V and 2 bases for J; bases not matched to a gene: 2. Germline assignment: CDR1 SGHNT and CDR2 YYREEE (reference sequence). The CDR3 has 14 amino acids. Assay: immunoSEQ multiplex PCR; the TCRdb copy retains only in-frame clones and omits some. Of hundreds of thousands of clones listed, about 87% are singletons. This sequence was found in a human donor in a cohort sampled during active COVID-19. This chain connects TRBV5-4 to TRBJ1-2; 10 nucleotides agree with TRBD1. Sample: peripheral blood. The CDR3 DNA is TGTGCCAGCAGCCCGGACAGGGGGAACTATGGCTACACCTTC. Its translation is CASSPDRGNYGYTF.